The present T cell receptor beta chain was sequenced within a study of T-cell memory formation after mild COVID-19. Study details: For the most part, TCR clusters were specific to one donor.

This clonotype was counted between two and nine times. Each CDR3 protein gets one entry after TCRdb re-called the 5' RACE reads with MiXCR. This sample yields roughly 190,000 distinct CDR3 sequences, of which under 12% are seen a single time; approximately 3% belongs to the top ten. CDR1 and CDR2 (germline): SGHRS, YFSETQ. Trimming removed 4 bases from V and 2 bases from J; junction bases left unmatched: 5. This CDR3 has 15 residues. The sample taken for sequencing was PBMCs or a T cell subset sorted from them (not recorded which). The source is a man between 18 and 29 years old who had mild COVID-19 (a few samples of this study predate the infection). Cell type and time point are not known. The chain is built from TRBV5-1 and TRBJ2-2; TRBD2 aligns across 7 bases. This CDR3 is CASSGGGSNTGELFF. The CDR3, as DNA: TGCGCCAGCAGCGGCGGGGGTTCTAACACCGGGGAGCTGTTTTTT.